This paragraph covers one T cell receptor beta chain sequence. Its antigen remains unidentified. The authors ran a second PCR of 7 to 11 cycles using a sample-barcoded 5' primer and a J-beta primer mix. MiXCR was run by TCRdb on the 5' RACE reads, yielding one entry per CDR3 protein. The table shows hundreds of thousands of distinct CDR3 sequences, with 20% to 25% occurring only once. The entry originates in a study of blood T cells in healthy people across ages. Regarding the study as a whole: Samples with more naive T cells showed higher observed beta diversity. The long-lived group displayed more naive CD4+ cells, plus higher diversity, than the aged donors did.

V dropped 4 bases and J dropped 0 bases, with 11 bases sitting between them. The CDR3 runs 15 residues. Looked up from germline, CDR1 is LNHNV and CDR2 is YYDKDF (reference sequence). The sequence came from a man aged 65 to 85 in good health. The chain links TRBV15 to TRBJ2-3; D uncertain. The sequencing input was blood. CDR3 bases: TGTGCCACCAGCACCCCATTAAAGAGCACAGATACGCAGTATTTT. Its translation is CATSTPLKSTDTQYF.